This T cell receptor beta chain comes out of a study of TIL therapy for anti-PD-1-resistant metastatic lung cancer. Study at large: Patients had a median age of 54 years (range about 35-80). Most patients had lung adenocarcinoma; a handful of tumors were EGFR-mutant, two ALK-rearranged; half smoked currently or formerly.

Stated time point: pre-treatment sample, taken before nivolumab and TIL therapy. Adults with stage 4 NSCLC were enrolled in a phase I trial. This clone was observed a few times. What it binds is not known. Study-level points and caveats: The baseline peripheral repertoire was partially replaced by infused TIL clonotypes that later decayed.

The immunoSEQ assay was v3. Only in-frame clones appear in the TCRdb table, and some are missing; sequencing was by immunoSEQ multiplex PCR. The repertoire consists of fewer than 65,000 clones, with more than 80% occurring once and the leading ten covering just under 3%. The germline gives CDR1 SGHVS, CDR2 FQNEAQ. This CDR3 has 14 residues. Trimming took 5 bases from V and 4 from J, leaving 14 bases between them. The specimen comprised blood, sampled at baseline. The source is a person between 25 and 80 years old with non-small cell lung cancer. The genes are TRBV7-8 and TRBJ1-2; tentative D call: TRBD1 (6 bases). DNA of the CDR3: TGTGCCAGCAGCAGTCGGACAGAGCCCTATGGCTACACCTTC. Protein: CASSSRTEPYGYTF.